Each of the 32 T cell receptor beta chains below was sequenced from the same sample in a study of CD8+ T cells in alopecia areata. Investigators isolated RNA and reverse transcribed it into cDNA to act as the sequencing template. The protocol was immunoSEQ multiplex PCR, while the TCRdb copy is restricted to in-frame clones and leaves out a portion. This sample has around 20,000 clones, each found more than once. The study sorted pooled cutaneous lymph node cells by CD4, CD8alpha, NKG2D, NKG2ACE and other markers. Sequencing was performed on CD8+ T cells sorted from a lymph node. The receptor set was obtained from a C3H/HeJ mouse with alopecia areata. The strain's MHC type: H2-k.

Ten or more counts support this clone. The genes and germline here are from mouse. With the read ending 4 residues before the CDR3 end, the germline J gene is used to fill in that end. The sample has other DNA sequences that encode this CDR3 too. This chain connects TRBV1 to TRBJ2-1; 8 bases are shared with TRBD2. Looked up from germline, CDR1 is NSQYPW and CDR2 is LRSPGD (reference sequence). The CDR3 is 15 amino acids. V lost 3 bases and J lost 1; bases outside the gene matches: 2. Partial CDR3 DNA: TGCACCTGCAGTGCTCGACTGGGGAACTATGCT. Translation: CTCSARLGNYA. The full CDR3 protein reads CTCSARLGNYAEQFF.

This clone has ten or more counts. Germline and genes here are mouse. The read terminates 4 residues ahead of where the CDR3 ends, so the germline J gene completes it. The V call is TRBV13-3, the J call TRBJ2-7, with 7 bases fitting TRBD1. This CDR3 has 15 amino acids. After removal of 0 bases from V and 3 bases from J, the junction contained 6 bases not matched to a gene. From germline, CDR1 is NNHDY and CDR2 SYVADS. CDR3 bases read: TGTGCCAGCAGTGATGCAGGGGCAGGGGGCTAT. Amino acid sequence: CASSDAGAGGY. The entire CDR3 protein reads CASSDAGAGGYEQYF.

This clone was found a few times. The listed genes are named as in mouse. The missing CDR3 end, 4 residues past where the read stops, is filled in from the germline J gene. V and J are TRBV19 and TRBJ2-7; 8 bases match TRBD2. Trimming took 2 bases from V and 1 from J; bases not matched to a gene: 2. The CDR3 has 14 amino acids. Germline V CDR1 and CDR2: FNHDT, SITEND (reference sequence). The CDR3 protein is CASSIAGGSYEQYF. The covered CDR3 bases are TGTGCCAGCAGTATCGCTGGGGGGTCCTAT.

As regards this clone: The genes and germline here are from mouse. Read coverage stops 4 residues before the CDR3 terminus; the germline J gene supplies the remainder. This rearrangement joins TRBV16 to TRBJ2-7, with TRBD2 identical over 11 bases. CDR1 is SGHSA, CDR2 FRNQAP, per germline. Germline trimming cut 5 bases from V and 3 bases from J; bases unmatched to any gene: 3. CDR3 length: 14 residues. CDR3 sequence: CASSPGLGDYEQYF. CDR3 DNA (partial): TGTGCAAGCAGCCCGGGACTGGGGGACTAT.

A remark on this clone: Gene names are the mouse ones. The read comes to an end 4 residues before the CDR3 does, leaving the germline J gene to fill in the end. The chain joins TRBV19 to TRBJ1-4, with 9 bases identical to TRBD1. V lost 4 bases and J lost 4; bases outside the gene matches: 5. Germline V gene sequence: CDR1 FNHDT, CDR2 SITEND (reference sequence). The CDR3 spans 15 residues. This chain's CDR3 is CASSSRQGGNERLFF. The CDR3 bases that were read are TGTGCCAGCAGTTCCCGACAGGGGGGCAACGAA.

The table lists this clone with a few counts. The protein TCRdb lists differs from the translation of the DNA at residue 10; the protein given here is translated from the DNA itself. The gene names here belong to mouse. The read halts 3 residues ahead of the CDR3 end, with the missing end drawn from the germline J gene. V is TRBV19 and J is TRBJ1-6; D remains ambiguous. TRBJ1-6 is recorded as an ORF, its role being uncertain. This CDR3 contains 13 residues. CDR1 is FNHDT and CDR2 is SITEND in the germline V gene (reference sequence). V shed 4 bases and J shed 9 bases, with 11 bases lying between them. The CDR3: CASSHKEGSPLYF. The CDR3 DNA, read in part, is TGTGCCAGCAGTCATAAAGAGGGTTCGCCC.

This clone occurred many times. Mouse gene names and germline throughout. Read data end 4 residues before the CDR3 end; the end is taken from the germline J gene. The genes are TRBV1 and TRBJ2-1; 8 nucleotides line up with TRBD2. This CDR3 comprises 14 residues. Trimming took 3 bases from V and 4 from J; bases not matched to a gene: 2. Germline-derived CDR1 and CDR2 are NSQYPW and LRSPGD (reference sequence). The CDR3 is CTCSANWGYAEQFF. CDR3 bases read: TGCACCTGCAGTGCGAACTGGGGGTATGCT.

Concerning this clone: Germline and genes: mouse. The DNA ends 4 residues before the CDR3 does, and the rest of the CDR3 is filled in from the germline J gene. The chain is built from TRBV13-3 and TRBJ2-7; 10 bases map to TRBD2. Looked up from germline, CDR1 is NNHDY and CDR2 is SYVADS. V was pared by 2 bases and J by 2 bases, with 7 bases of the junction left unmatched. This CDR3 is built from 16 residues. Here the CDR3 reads CASSEPPGLGTYEQYF. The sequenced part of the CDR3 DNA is TGTGCCAGCAGTGAGCCCCCGGGACTGGGGACCTAT.

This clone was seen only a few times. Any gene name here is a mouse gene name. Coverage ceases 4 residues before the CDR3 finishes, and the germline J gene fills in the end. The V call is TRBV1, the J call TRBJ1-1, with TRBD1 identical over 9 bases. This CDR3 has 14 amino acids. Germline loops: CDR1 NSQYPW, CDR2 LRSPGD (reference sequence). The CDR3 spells CTCSAAGTGPEVFF. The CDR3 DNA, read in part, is TGCACCTGCAGTGCAGCCGGGACAGGGCCA.

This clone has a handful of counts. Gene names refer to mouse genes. CDR3 DNA (partial): TGTGCAAGCAGCTTAGAGGGACTGGGCTCCTAT. Translating gives CASSLEGLGSY. The CDR3 reads in full as CASSLEGLGSYEQYF. The gene calls are TRBV16 and TRBJ2-7; TRBD2 aligns across 9 bases. From the germline J gene comes the end of the CDR3, since the read stops 4 residues before it. CDR3 length: 15 amino acids. The V gene end was trimmed by 0 bases and the J gene end by 0 bases; junction bases not matched to a gene: 0. CDR1 and CDR2 from the germline V gene are SGHSA and FRNQAP.

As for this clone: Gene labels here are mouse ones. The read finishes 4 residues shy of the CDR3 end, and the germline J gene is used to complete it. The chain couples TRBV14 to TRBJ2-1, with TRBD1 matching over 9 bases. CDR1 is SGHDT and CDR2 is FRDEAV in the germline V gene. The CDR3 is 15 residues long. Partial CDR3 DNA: TGTGCCAGCAGTTTCTTCGGGACAGGGAGAGCT. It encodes CASSFFGTGRA. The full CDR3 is CASSFFGTGRAEQFF.

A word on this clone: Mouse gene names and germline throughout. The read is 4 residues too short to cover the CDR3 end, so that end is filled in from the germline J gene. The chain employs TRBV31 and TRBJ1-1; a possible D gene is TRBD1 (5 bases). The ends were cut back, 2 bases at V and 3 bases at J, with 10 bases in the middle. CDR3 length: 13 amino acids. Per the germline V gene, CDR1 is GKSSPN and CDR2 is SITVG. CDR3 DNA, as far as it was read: TGTGCCTGGAGTTCCAGGGTTTACACA. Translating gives CAWSSRVYT. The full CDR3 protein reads CAWSSRVYTEVFF.

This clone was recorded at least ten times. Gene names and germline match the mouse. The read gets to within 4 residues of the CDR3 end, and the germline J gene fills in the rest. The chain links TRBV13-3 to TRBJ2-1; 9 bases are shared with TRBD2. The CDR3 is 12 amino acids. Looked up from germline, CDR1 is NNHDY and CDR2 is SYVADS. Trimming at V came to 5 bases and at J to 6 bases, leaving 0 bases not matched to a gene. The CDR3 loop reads CASRLGGAEQFF. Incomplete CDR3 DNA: TGTGCCAGCAGACTGGGGGGTGCT.

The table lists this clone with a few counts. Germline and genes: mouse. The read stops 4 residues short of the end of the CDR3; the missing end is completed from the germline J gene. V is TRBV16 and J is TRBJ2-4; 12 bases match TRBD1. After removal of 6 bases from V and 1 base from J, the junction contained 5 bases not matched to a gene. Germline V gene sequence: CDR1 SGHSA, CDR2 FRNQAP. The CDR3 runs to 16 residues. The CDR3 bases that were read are TGTGCAAGCAGGCCGGGACAGGGGGCCGGTCAAAAC. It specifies CASRPGQGAGQN. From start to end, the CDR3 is CASRPGQGAGQNTLYF.

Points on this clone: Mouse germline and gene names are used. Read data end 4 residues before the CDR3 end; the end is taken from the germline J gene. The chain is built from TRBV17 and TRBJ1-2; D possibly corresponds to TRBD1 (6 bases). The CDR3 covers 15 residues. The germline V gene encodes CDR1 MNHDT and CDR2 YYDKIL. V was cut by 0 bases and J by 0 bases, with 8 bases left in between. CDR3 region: CASSRDQGPNSDYTF. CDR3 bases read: TGTGCTAGCAGTAGAGATCAGGGGCCAAACTCC.

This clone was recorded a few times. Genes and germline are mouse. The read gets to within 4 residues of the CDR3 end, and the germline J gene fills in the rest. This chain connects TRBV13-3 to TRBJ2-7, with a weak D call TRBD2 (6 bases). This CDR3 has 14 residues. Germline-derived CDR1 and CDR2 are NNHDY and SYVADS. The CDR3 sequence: CASSPLPGEYEQYF. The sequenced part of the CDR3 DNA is TGTGCCAGCAGTCCCCTGCCTGGGGAGTAT.

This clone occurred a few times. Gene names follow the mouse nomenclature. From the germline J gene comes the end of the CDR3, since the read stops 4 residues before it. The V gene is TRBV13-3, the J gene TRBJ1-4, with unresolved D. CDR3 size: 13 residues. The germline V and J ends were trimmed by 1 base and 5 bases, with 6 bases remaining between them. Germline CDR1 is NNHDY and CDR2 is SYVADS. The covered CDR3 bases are TGTGCCAGCAGTGATCAGAGTAACGAA. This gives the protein CASSDQSNE. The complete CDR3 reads CASSDQSNERLFF.

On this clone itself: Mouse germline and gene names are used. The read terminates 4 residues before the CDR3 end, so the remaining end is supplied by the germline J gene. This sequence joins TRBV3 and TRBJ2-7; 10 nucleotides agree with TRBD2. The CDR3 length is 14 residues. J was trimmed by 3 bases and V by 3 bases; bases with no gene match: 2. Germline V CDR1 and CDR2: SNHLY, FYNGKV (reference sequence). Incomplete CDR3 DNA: TGTGCCAGCAGCTTGGACTGGGGGTTCTAT. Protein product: CASSLDWGFY. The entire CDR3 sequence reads CASSLDWGFYEQYF.

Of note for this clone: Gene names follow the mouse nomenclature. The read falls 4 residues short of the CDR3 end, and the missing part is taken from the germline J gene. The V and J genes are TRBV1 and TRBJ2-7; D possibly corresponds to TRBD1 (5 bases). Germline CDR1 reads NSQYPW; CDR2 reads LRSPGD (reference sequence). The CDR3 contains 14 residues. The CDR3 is CTCSADQGRYEQYF. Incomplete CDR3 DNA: TGCACCTGCAGTGCAGATCAGGGCAGGTAT.

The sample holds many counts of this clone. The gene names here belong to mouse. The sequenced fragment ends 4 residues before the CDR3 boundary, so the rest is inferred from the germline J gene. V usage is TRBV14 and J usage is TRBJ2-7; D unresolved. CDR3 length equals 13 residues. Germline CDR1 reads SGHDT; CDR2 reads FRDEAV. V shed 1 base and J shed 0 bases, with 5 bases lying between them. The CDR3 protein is CASSFQSSYEQYF. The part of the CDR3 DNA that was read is TGTGCCAGCAGTTTCCAGAGCTCCTAT.

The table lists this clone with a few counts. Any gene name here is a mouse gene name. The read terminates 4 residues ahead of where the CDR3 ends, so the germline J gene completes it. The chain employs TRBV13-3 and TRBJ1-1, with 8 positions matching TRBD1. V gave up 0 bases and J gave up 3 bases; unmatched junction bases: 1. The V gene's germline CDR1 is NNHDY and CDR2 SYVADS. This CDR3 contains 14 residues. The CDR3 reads CASSDAGQDTEVFF. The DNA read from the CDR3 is TGTGCCAGCAGTGATGCGGGACAGGACACA.

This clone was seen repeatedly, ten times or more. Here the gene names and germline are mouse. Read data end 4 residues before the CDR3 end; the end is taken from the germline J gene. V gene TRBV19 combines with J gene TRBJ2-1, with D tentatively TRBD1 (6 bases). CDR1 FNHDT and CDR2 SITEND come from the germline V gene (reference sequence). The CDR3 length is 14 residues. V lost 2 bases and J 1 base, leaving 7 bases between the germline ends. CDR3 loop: CASSMRGNYAEQFF. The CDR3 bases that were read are TGTGCCAGCAGTATGAGGGGGAACTATGCT.

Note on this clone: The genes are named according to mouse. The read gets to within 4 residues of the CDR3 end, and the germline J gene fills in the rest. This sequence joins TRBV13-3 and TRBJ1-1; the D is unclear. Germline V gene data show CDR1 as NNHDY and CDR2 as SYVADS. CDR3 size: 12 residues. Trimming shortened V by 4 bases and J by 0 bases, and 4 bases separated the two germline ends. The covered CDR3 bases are TGTGCCAGCAGTACAGCAAACACA. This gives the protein CASSTANT. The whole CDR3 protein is CASSTANTEVFF.

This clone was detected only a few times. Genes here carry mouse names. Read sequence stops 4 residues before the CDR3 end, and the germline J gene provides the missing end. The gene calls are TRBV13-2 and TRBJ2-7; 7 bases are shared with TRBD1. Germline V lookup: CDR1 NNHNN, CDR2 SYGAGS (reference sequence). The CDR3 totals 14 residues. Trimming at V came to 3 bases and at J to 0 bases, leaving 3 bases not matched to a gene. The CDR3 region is CASGARDSSYEQYF. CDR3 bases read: TGTGCCAGCGGTGCCCGGGACAGCTCCTAT.

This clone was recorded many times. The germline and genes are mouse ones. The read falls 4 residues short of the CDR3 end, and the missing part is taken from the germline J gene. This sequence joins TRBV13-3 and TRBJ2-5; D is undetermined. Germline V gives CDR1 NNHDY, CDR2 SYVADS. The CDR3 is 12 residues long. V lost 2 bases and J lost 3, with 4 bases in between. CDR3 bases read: TGTGCCAGCAGTGACTTTCAAGAC. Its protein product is CASSDFQD. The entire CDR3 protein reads CASSDFQDTQYF.

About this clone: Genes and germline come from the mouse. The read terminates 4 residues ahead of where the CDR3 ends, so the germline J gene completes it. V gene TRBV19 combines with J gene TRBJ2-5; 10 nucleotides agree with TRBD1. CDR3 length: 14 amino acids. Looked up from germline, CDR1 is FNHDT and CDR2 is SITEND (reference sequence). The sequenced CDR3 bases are TGTGCCAGCAGTTGGGACAGGGGAGGAGAC. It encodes CASSWDRGGD. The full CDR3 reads CASSWDRGGDTQYF.

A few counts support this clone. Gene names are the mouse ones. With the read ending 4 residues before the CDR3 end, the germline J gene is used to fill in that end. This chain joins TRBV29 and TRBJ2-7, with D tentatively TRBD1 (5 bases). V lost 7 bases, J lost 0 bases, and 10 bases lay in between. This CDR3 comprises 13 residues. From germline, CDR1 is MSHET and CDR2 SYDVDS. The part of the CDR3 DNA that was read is TGTGCTAGCACCCCAGGGTTCTCCTAT. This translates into CASTPGFSY. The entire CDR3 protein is CASTPGFSYEQYF. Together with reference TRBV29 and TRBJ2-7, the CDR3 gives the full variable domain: DMKVTQMPRYLIKRMGENVLLECGQDMSHETMYWYRQDPGLGLQLIYISYDVDSNSEGDIPKGYRVSRKKREHFSLILDSAKTNQTSVYFCASTPGFSYEQYFGPGTRLTVL.

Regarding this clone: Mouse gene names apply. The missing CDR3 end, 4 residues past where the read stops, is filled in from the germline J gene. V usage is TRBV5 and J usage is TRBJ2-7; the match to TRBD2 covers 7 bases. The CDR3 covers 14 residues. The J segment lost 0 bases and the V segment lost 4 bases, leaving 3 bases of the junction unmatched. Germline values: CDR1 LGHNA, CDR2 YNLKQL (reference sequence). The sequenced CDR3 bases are TGTGCCAGCAGCCCCGGACTGGTCTCCTAT. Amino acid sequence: CASSPGLVSY. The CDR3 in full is CASSPGLVSYEQYF.

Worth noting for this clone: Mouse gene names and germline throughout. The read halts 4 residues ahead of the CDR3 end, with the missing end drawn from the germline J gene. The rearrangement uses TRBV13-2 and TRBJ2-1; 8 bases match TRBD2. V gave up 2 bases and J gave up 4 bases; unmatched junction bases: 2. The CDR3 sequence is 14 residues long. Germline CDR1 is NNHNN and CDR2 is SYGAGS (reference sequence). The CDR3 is CASGDWGVYAEQFF. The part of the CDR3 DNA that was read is TGTGCCAGCGGTGACTGGGGGGTTTATGCT.

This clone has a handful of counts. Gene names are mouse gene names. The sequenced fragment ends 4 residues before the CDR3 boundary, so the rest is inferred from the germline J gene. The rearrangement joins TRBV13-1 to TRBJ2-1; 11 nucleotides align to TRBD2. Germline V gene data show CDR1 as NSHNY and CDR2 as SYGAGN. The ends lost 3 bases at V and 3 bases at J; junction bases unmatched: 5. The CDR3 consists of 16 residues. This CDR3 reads CASSATLGGPYAEQFF. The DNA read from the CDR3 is TGTGCCAGCAGTGCCACACTGGGGGGGCCCTATGCT.

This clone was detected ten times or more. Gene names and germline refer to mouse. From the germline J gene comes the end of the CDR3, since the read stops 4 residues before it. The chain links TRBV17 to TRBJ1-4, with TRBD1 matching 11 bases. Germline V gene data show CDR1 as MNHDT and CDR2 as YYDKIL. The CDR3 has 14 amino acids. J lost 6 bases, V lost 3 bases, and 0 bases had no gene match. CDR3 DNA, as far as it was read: TGTGCTAGCAGTAGGGACAGGGGGCACGAA. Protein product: CASSRDRGHE. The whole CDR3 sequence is CASSRDRGHERLFF.

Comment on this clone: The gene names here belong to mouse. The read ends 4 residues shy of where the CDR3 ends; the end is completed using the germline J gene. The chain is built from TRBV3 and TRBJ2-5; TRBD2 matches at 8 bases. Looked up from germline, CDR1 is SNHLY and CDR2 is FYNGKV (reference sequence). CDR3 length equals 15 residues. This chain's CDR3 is CASSLAPLGEDTQYF. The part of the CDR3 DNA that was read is TGTGCCAGCAGCTTAGCGCCACTGGGGGAAGAC.